This note documents a single T cell receptor beta chain sequence. The data stem from a study of blood T cell repertoires in COVID-19. Study at large: Samples came from the United States, Italy and Spain, spanning acute and convalescent COVID-19. PBMCs, B-cell-depleted T cells, or T cells provided the cDNA or gDNA that made up the material.

V was clipped by 1 base and J by 6 bases, with 20 bases between them. Germline CDR1 reads SGDLS; CDR2 reads YYNGEE. The CDR3 loop spans 17 amino acids. The table came from immunoSEQ multiplex PCR; TCRdb's copy has only in-frame clones and leaves some out. The data show under 300,000 clones, 70% to 90% seen once. Source material: peripheral blood. V usage is TRBV9 and J usage is TRBJ2-1; weak D call: TRBD1 (6 bases). The sequence derives from a woman aged 65 to 85 with active or convalescent COVID-19. CDR3 region: CASSVFSRGLGPNEQFF. The CDR3, as DNA: TGTGCCAGCAGCGTATTCTCCAGGGGCCTAGGTCCCAATGAGCAGTTCTTC. Using reference TRBV9 and TRBJ2-1 for the parts outside the CDR3, the full variable domain is DSGVTQTPKHLITATGQRVTLRCSPRSGDLSVYWYQQSLDQGLQFLIQYYNGEERAKGNILERFSAQQFPDLHSELNLSSLELGDSALYFCASSVFSRGLGPNEQFFGPGTRLTVL.